These 11 T cell receptor beta chains were all obtained from the same sample, sequenced in a study of shared clonotypes between healthy human individuals. Measured with immunoSEQ multiplex PCR; TCRdb has only the in-frame clones, and not every one. In the table there are about 1 million clones, about 74% of which are singletons. Sample: memory CD4+ T cells sorted from blood. The sample's subset: CD45RA-negative fraction. All receptors derive from a man in his late teens or twenties in good health.

The V and J genes are TRBV7-9 and TRBJ1-6, with D uncertain. With 0 bases removed from V and 9 bases from J, the gap between germline ends came to 0 bases. CDR1 and CDR2 (germline): SEHNR, FQNEAQ (reference sequence). This CDR3 is built from 11 residues. CDR3 nucleotide sequence: TGTGCCAGCAGCTTAGCTTCACCCCTCCACTTT. This sequence encodes CASSLASPLHF.

The chain carries TRBV30 and TRBJ2-3, with TRBD2 as a possible D gene (5 bases). Germline CDR1 is GTSNPN and CDR2 is SVGIG (reference sequence). CDR3 length: 16 amino acids. Trimming shortened V by 2 bases and J by 2 bases, and 17 bases separated the two germline ends. DNA for the CDR3: TGTGCCTGGAGTTCAGAGGCGGGCGGATACACAGATACGCAGTATTTT. It translates to CAWSSEAGGYTDTQYF.

The rearrangement joins TRBV6-1 to TRBJ2-7; 10 nucleotides match TRBD2. Germline CDR1 is MNHNS and CDR2 is SASEGT. This CDR3 is 14 amino acids long. Unmatched junction bases numbered 5, after V lost 7 bases and J lost 2 bases. CDR3 sequence reads: CASTRLAGAYEQYF. Written as DNA, the CDR3 is TGTGCCAGCACTCGACTAGCGGGCGCCTACGAGCAGTACTTC.

The chain uses TRBV4-1 and TRBJ2-5; 10 nucleotides agree with TRBD2. Germline CDR1 and CDR2: MGHRA and YSYEKL. This CDR3 is 15 amino acids long. The V gene end was trimmed by 5 bases and the J gene end by 5 bases; junction bases not matched to a gene: 8. The CDR3 protein is CASSSGLAARETQYF. CDR3 bases: TGCGCCAGCAGCAGCGGACTAGCGGCGCGGGAGACCCAGTACTTC.

The chain carries TRBV5-6 and TRBJ2-5; 8 positions match TRBD1. This CDR3 region has 15 residues. Germline lookup yields CDR1 SGHDT and CDR2 YYEEEE. Trimming at V came to 4 bases and at J to 2 bases, leaving 7 bases not matched to a gene. The DNA of the CDR3 is TGTGCCAGCAGCCCTCGGACAGGGTTACAAGAGACCCAGTACTTC. Protein sequence: CASSPRTGLQETQYF.

The chain recombines TRBV2 with TRBJ1-4; D may be TRBD1 (5 bases). The CDR3 runs 15 residues. V was pared by 6 bases and J by 3 bases, with 14 bases between. The germline gives CDR1 SNHLY, CDR2 FYNNEI. The CDR3 DNA reads TGTGCCAGCAGCGGCAGAACGGGGGCTAATGAAAAACTGTTTTTT. Protein sequence: CASSGRTGANEKLFF.

This clone has a single count. This chain joins TRBV6-5 and TRBJ2-5; either TRBD1 or TRBD2 may fit D (6 bases each). Per germline, CDR1 MNHEY and CDR2 SVGAGI. The V gene lost 2 bases and the J gene lost 5 bases, with 12 bases spanning the gap. The CDR3 length is 14 residues. CDR3 sequence reads: CASSYRGPGETQYF. In DNA, the CDR3 is TGTGCCAGCAGTTACCGGGGGCCTGGGGAGACCCAGTACTTC.

This clone was detected only a few times. The gene calls are TRBV7-9 and TRBJ1-6; D is uncertain. The length of the CDR3 is 13 residues. Trimming took 3 bases from V and 8 from J, leaving 8 bases between them. Germline loops: CDR1 SEHNR, CDR2 FQNEAQ (reference sequence). The CDR3 spells CASSFYLDSPLHF. The CDR3, as DNA: TGTGCCAGCAGCTTTTATTTGGATTCACCCCTCCACTTT.

Comments on this clone: The same CDR3 arises from other DNA sequences in this sample as well. The gene calls are TRBV7-9 and TRBJ2-1; D possibly matches TRBD1 or TRBD2 (6 bases each). The CDR3 has 15 amino acids. Per germline, CDR1 SEHNR and CDR2 FQNEAQ (reference sequence). Trimming shortened V by 7 bases and J by 0 bases, and 13 bases separated the two germline ends. The CDR3 spells CASTGGGSSYNEQFF. The CDR3 DNA follows: TGTGCCAGCACCGGAGGGGGAAGCTCCTACAATGAGCAGTTCTTC.

This rearrangement joins TRBV7-9 to TRBJ2-1, with D tentatively TRBD2 (5 bases). The V end lost 3 bases, the J end lost 8 bases, and 8 bases lay between the germline ends. From germline, CDR1 is SEHNR and CDR2 FQNEAQ (reference sequence). The CDR3 spans 12 residues. CDR3 in amino acids: CASSFEGHEQFF. CDR3 in DNA: TGTGCCAGCAGCTTCGAGGGCCATGAGCAGTTCTTC.

The chain is built from TRBV7-9 and TRBJ1-2, with D possibly matching TRBD1 (5 bases). The CDR3 is made up of 15 amino acids. V lost 6 bases, J lost 5 bases, and 19 bases lay in between. CDR1 and CDR2 from the germline V gene are SEHNR and FQNEAQ (reference sequence). The CDR3 DNA is TGTGCCAGCAGTATCCGAGGGTCGACAGCTTATGGCTACACCTTC. Amino acids: CASSIRGSTAYGYTF.